The clone carrying this TCR beta chain appeared a single time. Between the trimmed V and J ends, which lost 0 bases and 3 bases, there was a span of 7 bases. This CDR3 contains 13 residues. Germline-derived CDR1 and CDR2 are SGHRS and YFSETQ. These data belong to a study of blood T cell repertoires in COVID-19. Overall study context: COVID-19 samples from acute and convalescent phases originated in the United States, Italy and Spain. T cells, B-cell-depleted T cells, or PBMCs supplied cDNA or gDNA.

How the authors handled the data: Amplification from reference gene primers served as the basis for estimated nucleated cell counts. TCRdb's copy holds only in-frame clones and misses some; the assay was immunoSEQ multiplex PCR. V and J calls and clone size are those listed in that table; D and trimming were worked out from the DNA. This sample has 140,000 to 150,000 clones; roughly 90% occur once, and the top ten carry about 2%. Sample: peripheral blood. This rearrangement joins TRBV5-1 to TRBJ2-7; D remains unclear. The sequence came from a human donor in a cohort sampled during active COVID-19. The CDR3 DNA reads TGCGCCAGCAGCTTGGCAGCGTTCTACGAGCAGTACTTC. Its translation is CASSLAAFYEQYF.